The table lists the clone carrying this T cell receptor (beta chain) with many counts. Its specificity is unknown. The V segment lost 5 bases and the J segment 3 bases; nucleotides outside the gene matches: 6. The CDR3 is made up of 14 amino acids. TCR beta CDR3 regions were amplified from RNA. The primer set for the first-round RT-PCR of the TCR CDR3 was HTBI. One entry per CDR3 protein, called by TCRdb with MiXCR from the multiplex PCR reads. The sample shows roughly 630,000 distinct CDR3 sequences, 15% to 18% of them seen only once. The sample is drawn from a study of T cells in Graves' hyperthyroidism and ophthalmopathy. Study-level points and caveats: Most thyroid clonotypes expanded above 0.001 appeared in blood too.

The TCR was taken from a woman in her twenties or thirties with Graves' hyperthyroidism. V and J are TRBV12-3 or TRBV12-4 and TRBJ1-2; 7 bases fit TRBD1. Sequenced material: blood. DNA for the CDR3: TGTGCCAGCAGTCGACAGGGTCTCGACTATGGCTACACCTTC. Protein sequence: CASSRQGLDYGYTF.